The clone carrying this T cell receptor (beta chain) was seen only a few times. The entry originates in a study of blood T cell repertoires in COVID-19. For the study at large: COVID-19 samples collected from the United States, Italy and Spain covered acute and convalescent phases.

V was clipped by 6 bases and J by 1 base, with 10 bases between them. The CDR3 runs 13 residues. Under the authors' procedure: For nucleated cells, counts were estimated from reference gene primer amplification. Profiling relied on immunoSEQ multiplex PCR, and the TCRdb table lists in-frame clones only, not all of them. V, J and clone size are those of that table, while D and trimming were read from the DNA. The table shows a few hundred thousand clones, with about 91% occurring only once. This TCR was sampled from a woman aged 45-65 years with acute COVID-19. The chain employs TRBV12-3 or TRBV12-4 and TRBJ2-7; weak D call: TRBD2 (5 bases). The sequencing input was PBMCs or T cells enriched from blood (not recorded which). Here the CDR3 DNA reads TGTGCCAGCAGCCATAGCGATTCCTACGAGCAGTACTTC. Translation: CASSHSDSYEQYF.